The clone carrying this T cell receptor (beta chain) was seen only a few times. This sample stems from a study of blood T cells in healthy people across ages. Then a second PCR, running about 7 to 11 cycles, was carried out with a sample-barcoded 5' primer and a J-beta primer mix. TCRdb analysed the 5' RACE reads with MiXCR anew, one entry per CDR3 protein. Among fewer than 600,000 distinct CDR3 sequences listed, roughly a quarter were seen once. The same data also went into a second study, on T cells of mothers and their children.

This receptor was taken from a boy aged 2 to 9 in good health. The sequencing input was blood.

The CDR3 DNA reads as TGTGCCAGCAGACCACTGGACAGGGGGTTAGTGGGGGAGCTGTTTTTT. Protein sequence: CASRPLDRGLVGELFF. This chain uses TRBV28 with TRBJ2-2, with TRBD1 matching 10 bases. V was pared by 6 bases and J by 8 bases, with 12 bases of the junction left unmatched. This CDR3 region has 16 residues. Germline V gives CDR1 MDHEN, CDR2 SYDVKM.